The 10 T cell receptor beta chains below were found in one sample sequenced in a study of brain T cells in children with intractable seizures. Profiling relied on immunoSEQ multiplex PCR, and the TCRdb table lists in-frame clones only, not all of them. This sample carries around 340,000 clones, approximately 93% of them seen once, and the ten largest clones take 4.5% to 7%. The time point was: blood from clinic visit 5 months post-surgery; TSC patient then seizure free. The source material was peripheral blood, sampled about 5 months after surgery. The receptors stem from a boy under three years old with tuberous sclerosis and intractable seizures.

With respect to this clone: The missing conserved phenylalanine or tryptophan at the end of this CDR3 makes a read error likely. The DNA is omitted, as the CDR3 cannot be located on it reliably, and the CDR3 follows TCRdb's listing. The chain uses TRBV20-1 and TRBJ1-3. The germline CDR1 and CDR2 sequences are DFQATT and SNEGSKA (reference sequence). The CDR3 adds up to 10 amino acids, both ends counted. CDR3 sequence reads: CSAEEGRFSL.

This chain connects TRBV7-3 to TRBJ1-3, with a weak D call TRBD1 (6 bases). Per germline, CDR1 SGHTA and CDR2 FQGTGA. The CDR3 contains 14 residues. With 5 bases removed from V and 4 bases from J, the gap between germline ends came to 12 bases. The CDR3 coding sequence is TGTGCCAGCAGCCCACAGGGTGGAGGAAACACCATATATTTT. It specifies CASSPQGGGNTIYF.

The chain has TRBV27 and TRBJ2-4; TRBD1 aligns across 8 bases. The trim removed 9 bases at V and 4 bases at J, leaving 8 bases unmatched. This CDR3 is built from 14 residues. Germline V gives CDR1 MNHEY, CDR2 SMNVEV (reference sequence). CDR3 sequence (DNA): TGTGCCAGATCTCGGGACAGGATTAAAAACATTCAGTACTTC. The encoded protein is CARSRDRIKNIQYF.

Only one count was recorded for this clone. CDR3 sequence: CASSFGGSSTDTQYF. The CDR3 bases are TGTGCCAGCAGCTTCGGCGGGTCTAGCACAGATACGCAGTATTTT. This chain joins TRBV5-5 and TRBJ2-3, with TRBD2 as a possible D gene (5 bases). V shed 2 bases and J shed 0 bases, with 10 bases lying between them. Germline V CDR1 and CDR2: SGHKS, YYEKEE (reference sequence). This CDR3 contains 15 residues.

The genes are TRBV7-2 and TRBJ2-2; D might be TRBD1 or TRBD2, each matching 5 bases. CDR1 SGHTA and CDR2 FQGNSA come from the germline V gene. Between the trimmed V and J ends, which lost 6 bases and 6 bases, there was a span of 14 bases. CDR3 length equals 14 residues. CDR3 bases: TGTGCCAGCAGTCTTTGGGGGTATGCCGGGGAGCTGTTTTTT. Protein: CASSLWGYAGELFF.

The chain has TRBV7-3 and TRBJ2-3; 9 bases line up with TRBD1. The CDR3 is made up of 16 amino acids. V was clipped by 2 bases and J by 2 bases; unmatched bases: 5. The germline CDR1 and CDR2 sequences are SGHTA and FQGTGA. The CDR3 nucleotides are TGTGCCAGCAGCTTAGGTGGGGACAGGGTCACAGATACGCAGTATTTT. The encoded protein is CASSLGGDRVTDTQYF.

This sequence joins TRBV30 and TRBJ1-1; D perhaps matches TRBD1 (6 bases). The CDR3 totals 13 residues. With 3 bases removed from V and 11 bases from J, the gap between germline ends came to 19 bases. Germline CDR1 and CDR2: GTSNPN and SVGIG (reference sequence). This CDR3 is CAWSQDSSEGAFF. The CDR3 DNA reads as TGTGCCTGGAGCCAGGACAGCAGCGAGGGGGCTTTCTTT.

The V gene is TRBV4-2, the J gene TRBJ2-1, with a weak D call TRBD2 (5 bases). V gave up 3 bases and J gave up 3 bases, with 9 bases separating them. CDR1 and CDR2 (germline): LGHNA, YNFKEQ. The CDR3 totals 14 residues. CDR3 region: CASSQSGSYNEQFF. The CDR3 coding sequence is TGTGCCAGCAGCCAGAGCGGAAGCTACAATGAGCAGTTCTTC.

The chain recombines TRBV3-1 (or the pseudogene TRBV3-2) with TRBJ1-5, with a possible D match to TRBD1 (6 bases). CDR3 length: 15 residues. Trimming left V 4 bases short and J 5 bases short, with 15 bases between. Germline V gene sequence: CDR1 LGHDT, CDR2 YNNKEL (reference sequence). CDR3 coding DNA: TGTGCCAGCAGCCCACGAAAGGGGGGGTATCAGCCCCAGCATTTT. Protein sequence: CASSPRKGGYQPQHF.

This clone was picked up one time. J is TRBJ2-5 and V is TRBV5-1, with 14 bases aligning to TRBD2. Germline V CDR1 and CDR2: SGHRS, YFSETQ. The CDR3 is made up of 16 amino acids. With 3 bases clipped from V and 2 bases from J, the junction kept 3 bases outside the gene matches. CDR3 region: CASSWGLAGEQETQYF. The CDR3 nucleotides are TGCGCCAGCAGCTGGGGACTAGCGGGGGAGCAAGAGACCCAGTACTTC.